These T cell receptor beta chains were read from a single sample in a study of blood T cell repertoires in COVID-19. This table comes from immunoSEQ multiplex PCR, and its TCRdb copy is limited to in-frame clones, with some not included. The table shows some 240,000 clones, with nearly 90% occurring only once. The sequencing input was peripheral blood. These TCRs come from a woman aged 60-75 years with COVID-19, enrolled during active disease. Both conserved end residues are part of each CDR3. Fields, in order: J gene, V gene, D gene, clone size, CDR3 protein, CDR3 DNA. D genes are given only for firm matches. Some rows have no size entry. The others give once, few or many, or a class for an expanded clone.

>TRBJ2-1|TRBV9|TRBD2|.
CASSALGRTSGGAVNEQFF
TGTGCCAGCAGCGCCCTAGGGCGGACTAGCGGGGGGGCCGTGAATGAGCAGTTCTTC
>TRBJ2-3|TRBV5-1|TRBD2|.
CASSHTQRGWDTDTQYF
TGCGCCAGCAGCCATACCCAGCGGGGGTGGGACACAGATACGCAGTATTTT
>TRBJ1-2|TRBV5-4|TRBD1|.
CASSSGQGGTNYGYTF
TGTGCCAGCAGCTCGGGACAGGGTGGGACTAACTATGGCTACACCTTC
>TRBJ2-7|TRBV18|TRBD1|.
CASSPPGTGRYEQYF
TGTGCCAGCTCACCCCCCGGGACAGGCCGCTACGAGCAGTACTTC
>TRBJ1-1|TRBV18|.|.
CASSLGHPLEAFF
TGTGCCAGCTCACTCGGACATCCGCTTGAAGCTTTCTTT
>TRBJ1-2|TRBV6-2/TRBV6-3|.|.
CASSSPGHYFYGYTF
TGTGCCAGCAGTTCGCCGGGACACTATTTCTATGGCTACACCTTC
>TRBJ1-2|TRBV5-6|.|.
CASRDMGNYGYTF
TGTGCCAGCAGGGACATGGGTAACTATGGCTACACCTTC
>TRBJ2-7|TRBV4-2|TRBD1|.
CASSQDLTGVFEQYF
TGTGCCAGCAGCCAAGATCTTACAGGGGTGTTCGAGCAGTACTTC
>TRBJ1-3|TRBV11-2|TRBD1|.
CASSYDRVGNTIYF
TGTGCCAGCAGCTACGACAGGGTTGGAAACACCATATATTTT
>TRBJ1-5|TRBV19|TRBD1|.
CASGTGGQPQHF
TGTGCCAGTGGGACAGGGGGTCAGCCCCAGCATTTT
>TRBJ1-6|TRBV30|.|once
CAGGFSRSPLHF
TGTGCGGGGGGGTTCTCGCGGTCACCCCTCCACTTT
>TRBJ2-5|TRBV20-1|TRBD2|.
CSASSGGASETQYF
TGCAGTGCTAGTTCGGGGGGGGCCTCTGAGACCCAGTACTTC
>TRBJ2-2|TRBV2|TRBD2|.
CASSEGLGGTAGELFF
TGTGCCAGCAGTGAGGGACTAGGGGGTACCGCCGGGGAGCTGTTTTTT
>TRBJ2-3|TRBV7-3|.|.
CASSLTGATTDTQYF
TGTGCCAGCAGCTTAACCGGAGCGACCACAGATACGCAGTATTTT
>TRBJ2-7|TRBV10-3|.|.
CAISEGDTKYEQYF
TGTGCCATCAGTGAGGGGGACACTAAATACGAGCAGTACTTC
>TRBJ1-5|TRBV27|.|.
CASSLQGLRNQPQHF
TGTGCCAGCAGTCTGCAGGGGTTGAGAAATCAGCCCCAGCATTTT
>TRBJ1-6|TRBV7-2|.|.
CASSPTTGLYNSPLHF
TGTGCCAGCAGCCCGACCACAGGGCTGTATAATTCACCCCTCCACTTT
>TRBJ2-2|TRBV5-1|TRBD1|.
CASSWGQEYTGELFF
TGCGCCAGCAGCTGGGGACAGGAGTACACCGGGGAGCTGTTTTTT
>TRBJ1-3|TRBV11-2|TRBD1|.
CASSSHGVQGAGNTIYF
TGTGCCAGCAGCTCCCATGGCGTGCAGGGGGCAGGAAACACCATATATTTT
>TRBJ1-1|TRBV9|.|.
CASSVDFGGRNTEAFF
TGTGCCAGCAGCGTAGATTTCGGGGGGCGTAACACTGAAGCTTTCTTT
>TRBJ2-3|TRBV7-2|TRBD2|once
CASSSRRGSSTDTQYF
TGTGCCAGCAGCTCTCGGCGGGGGAGCAGCACAGATACGCAGTATTTT
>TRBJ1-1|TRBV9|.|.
CASSVALGQYTEAFF
TGTGCCAGCAGCGTGGCCTTAGGACAGTACACTGAAGCTTTCTTT
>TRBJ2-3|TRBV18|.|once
CASSPGRKNTDTQYF
TGTGCCAGCTCACCGGGCCGTAAGAACACAGATACGCAGTATTTT
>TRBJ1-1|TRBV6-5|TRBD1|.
CASSHDRGAEAFF
TGTGCCAGCAGCCATGACAGGGGAGCTGAAGCTTTCTTT
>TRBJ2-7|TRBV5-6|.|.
CASSLRVSYEQYF
TGTGCCAGCAGCCTTCGTGTTTCCTACGAGCAGTACTTC
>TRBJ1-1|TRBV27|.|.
CASRSGNTEAFF
TGTGCCAGCAGATCCGGGAACACTGAAGCTTTCTTT
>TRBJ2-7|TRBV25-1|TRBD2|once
CASSNQGGGVYEQYF
TGTGCCAGCAGCAACCAGGGCGGGGGGGTCTACGAGCAGTACTTC
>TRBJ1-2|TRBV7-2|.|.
CASSLVRGIYGYTF
TGTGCCAGCAGCTTAGTACGGGGAATCTATGGCTACACCTTC
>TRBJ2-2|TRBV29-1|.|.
CSAGRSNTGELFF
TGCAGCGCCGGCCGGTCGAACACCGGGGAGCTGTTTTTT
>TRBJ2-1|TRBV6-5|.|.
CASRVGLHYNEQFF
TGTGCCAGCAGAGTGGGACTGCACTACAATGAGCAGTTCTTC
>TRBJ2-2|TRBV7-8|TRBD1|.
CASSPGTGYTGELFF
TGTGCCAGCAGCCCCGGGACAGGGTATACCGGGGAGCTGTTTTTT
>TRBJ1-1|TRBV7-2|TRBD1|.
CASRTGGHTEAFF
TGTGCCAGCAGGACAGGGGGCCACACTGAAGCTTTCTTT
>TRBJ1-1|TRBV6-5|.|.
CASSPGGGGYTEAFF
TGTGCCAGCAGTCCCGGCGGGGGCGGGTACACTGAAGCTTTCTTT
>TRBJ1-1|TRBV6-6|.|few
CASSYPRGTEAFF
TGTGCCAGCAGTTACCCCAGGGGAACTGAAGCTTTCTTT
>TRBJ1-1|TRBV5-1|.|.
CASSAGTPNTEAFF
TGCGCCAGCAGCGCCGGGACACCGAACACTGAAGCTTTCTTT
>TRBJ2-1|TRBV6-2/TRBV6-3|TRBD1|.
CASSYSRQGANNEQFF
TGTGCCAGCAGTTACTCGCGTCAGGGGGCGAACAATGAGCAGTTCTTC
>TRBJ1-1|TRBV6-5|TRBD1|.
CASSYSYGQGNTEAFF
TGTGCCAGCAGTTACTCTTACGGACAGGGGAACACTGAAGCTTTCTTT
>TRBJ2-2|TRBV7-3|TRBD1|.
CASSPGTVAGELFF
TGTGCCAGCAGCCCAGGGACAGTCGCCGGGGAGCTGTTTTTT
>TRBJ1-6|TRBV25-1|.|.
CASQRTVLNSPLHF
TGTGCCAGCCAACGGACAGTACTAAATTCACCCCTCCACTTT
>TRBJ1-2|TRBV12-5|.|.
CASGQISDNYGYTF
TGTGCTAGTGGTCAAATCAGTGATAACTATGGCTACACCTTC
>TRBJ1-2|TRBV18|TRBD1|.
CASSRPGTGRGGYGYTF
TGTGCCAGCTCACGTCCCGGGACAGGCCGAGGGGGCTATGGCTACACCTTC
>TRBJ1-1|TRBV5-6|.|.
CASSLLVRAEAFF
TGTGCCAGCAGCTTGCTAGTCAGAGCTGAAGCTTTCTTT
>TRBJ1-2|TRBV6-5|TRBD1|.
CASNRGDRGYGYTF
TGTGCCAGCAACCGCGGCGACAGGGGCTATGGCTACACCTTC
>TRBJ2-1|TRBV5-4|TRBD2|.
CASSTPSGGYYNEQFF
TGTGCCAGCAGCACCCCTAGCGGCGGATACTACAATGAGCAGTTCTTC
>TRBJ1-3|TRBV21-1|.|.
CASSKKRGTVERTGNTIYF
TGTGCCAGCAGCAAAAAACGAGGGACAGTAGAAAGAACTGGAAACACCATATATTTT
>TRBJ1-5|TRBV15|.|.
CATSRGEGLVQPQHF
TGTGCCACCAGCCGAGGGGAGGGGTTGGTTCAGCCCCAGCATTTT
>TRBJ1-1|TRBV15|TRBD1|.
CATSRDRVRDRTKNTEAFF
TGTGCCACCAGCAGAGATAGGGTAAGGGACAGGACAAAGAACACTGAAGCTTTCTTT
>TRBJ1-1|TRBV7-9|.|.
CASSRGLPNTEAFF
TGTGCCAGCAGCCGAGGACTGCCGAACACTGAAGCTTTCTTT
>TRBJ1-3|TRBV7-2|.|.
CASSLVGTQTGNTIYF
TGTGCCAGCAGCTTAGTAGGGACACAGACTGGAAACACCATATATTTT
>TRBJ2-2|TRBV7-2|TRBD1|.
CASSLGQGVTGELFF
TGTGCCAGCAGCTTAGGACAGGGCGTCACCGGGGAGCTGTTTTTT
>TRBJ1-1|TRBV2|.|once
CASGAVRLGNTEAFF
TGTGCCAGCGGGGCGGTCAGGCTGGGGAACACTGAAGCTTTCTTT
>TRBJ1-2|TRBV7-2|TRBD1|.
CASSLRVPTGGYTF
TGTGCCAGCAGCTTACGGGTCCCGACAGGGGGCTACACCTTC